This entry lists 10 T cell receptor beta chains sequenced from one sample in a study of shared clonotypes between healthy human individuals. Assay: immunoSEQ multiplex PCR; the TCRdb copy retains only in-frame clones and omits some. Seen here are more than 2 million clones, about 95% observed once, and the top ten hold 0.13%. Sequencing was done on a sample of naive CD4+ T cells sorted from blood. Specified subset: CD45RA+ positively selected. These receptors were taken from a man between 18 and 35 years old in good health.

This chain uses TRBV7-9 with TRBJ1-6, with 7 bases aligning to TRBD1. The germline CDR1 and CDR2 sequences are SEHNR and FQNEAQ (reference sequence). V dropped 2 bases and J dropped 3; count of bases not matched to a gene: 7. This CDR3 has 17 residues. CDR3 DNA: TGTGCCAGCAGCTTAAGCCGGGGACAGAGCTATAATTCACCCCTCCACTTT. This codes for CASSLSRGQSYNSPLHF. Variable domain in full (rest from reference TRBV7-9 and TRBJ1-6): DTGVSQNPRHKITKRGQNVTFRCDPISEHNRLYWYRQTLGQGPEFLTYFQNEAQLEKSRLLSDRFSAERPKGSFSTLEIQRTEQGDSAMYLCASSLSRGQSYNSPLHFGNGTRLTVT.

This sequence joins TRBV2 and TRBJ1-5; 7 bases map to TRBD1. Looked up from germline, CDR1 is SNHLY and CDR2 is FYNNEI. The CDR3 runs to 13 residues. The J segment lost 6 bases and the V segment lost 7 bases, leaving 6 bases of the junction unmatched. Written as DNA, the CDR3 is TGTGCCAGCAATGTCAGGGGGAGTCAGCCCCAGCATTTT. It codes for CASNVRGSQPQHF. Full variable domain (remainder filled in from reference TRBV2 and TRBJ1-5): EPEVTQTPSHQVTQMGQEVILRCVPISNHLYFYWYRQILGQKVEFLVSFYNNEISEKSEIFDDQFSVERPDGSNFTLKIRSTKLEDSAMYFCASNVRGSQPQHFGDGTRLSIL.

In its sample, this clone was seen once. This chain uses TRBV11-2 with TRBJ1-4; D gene uncertain. Trimming stripped 5 bases from V and 2 bases from J, with 9 bases between. CDR1 is SGHAT and CDR2 is FQNNGV in the germline V gene. The length of the CDR3 is 14 residues. The CDR3 DNA follows: TGTGCCAGCAGCCCCGGTCGCACTAATGAAAAACTGTTTTTT. The encoded protein is CASSPGRTNEKLFF.

V and J are TRBV5-1 and TRBJ1-1; the match to TRBD1 covers 9 bases. Per germline, CDR1 SGHRS and CDR2 YFSETQ. The junction had 11 bases not matched to a gene; V was cut back by 4 bases and J by 7 bases. This CDR3 comprises 15 residues. In nucleotides, the CDR3 is TGCGCCAGCAGCCCACAGGGGGCGGTCTCCATTGAAGCTTTCTTT. Protein sequence: CASSPQGAVSIEAFF.

This chain uses TRBV6-1 with TRBJ2-2; the D is unclear. Germline values: CDR1 MNHNS, CDR2 SASEGT. The CDR3 consists of 14 residues. The V end was cut by 2 bases, the J end by 2 bases, with 6 bases between. This chain's CDR3 is CASSENPNTGELFF. CDR3 sequence (DNA): TGTGCCAGCAGTGAAAACCCTAACACCGGGGAGCTGTTTTTT.

This clone appeared once. The J gene is TRBJ2-3, the V gene TRBV19; D is unclear. The V and J ends lost 6 bases and 3 bases respectively, with 10 bases between them. CDR1 and CDR2 from the germline V gene are LNHDA and SQIVND (reference sequence). The CDR3 spans 13 residues. The CDR3 DNA reads as TGTGCCAGTAGACAGACCCGTACAGATACGCAGTATTTT. Its translation: CASRQTRTDTQYF.

The chain recombines TRBV29-1 with TRBJ2-1, with D possibly TRBD1 on 5 matching bases. The V and J ends lost 4 bases and 3 bases respectively, with 10 bases between them. Germline CDR1 is SQVTM and CDR2 is ANQGSEA. The CDR3 runs to 13 residues. CDR3 nucleotides: TGCAGCGTTGCGACAGACAACTACAATGAGCAGTTCTTC. It yields the protein CSVATDNYNEQFF.

The chain links TRBV28 to TRBJ2-2; 11 bases match TRBD1. Germline V gives CDR1 MDHEN, CDR2 SYDVKM. Trimming at V came to 4 bases and at J to 5 bases, leaving 6 bases not matched to a gene. The CDR3 totals 16 residues. This CDR3 is CASSSPGTGGTGELFF. CDR3 nucleotides: TGTGCCAGCAGTTCGCCCGGGACAGGGGGTACCGGGGAGCTGTTTTTT.

Comment on this clone: A much larger clone differs from this one at a single base, so this may be a read error. In the same sample, other DNA sequences code for this CDR3. The chain employs TRBV20-1 and TRBJ2-3, with unresolved D. V was shortened by 0 bases and J by 6 bases, with 1 base between the two germline ends. Germline assignment: CDR1 DFQATT and CDR2 SNEGSKA (reference sequence). CDR3 length: 10 residues. As DNA, the CDR3 is TGCAGTGCTAGAGAGGATACGCAGTATTTT. This gives the protein CSAREDTQYF.

Note on this clone: The sample carries other DNA sequences with the same CDR3. The CDR3, as DNA: TGTGCCAGCTCACCACCGCCAGGGGGGACTGAAGCTTTCTTT. Amino acids: CASSPPPGGTEAFF. The rearrangement uses TRBV18 and TRBJ1-1, with TRBD1 matching over 7 bases. From germline, CDR1 is KGHSH and CDR2 LQKENI. The CDR3 is 14 amino acids. The junction had 3 bases not matched to a gene; V was cut back by 0 bases and J by 5 bases.